A selection of T cell receptor beta chains follows, all from one sample in a study of PD-L1 blockade in urothelial cancer. Sequenced by immunoSEQ multiplex PCR; TCRdb stores in-frame clones only, minus some. The sample contains about 52,000 clones, around three quarters of which appear only once. The sequencing here drew on PBMCs, taken around atezolizumab (anti-PD-L1) treatment. Every receptor here comes from a man between 65 and 85 years old with urothelial cancer. The CDR3 runs from the conserved cysteine through the conserved F or W. D genes are given only for firm matches. Some rows mark clone size as missing; the rest say once, few, many or name a class of expanded clone.

.,TRBJ2-7,TRBV7-2,.,TGTGCCAGCAGCTTTTCAGGGTTCTCCTACGAGCAGTACTTC,CASSFSGFSYEQYF
.,TRBJ2-5,TRBV5-1,TRBD2,TGCGCCAGCAGCCGCTGGCTAGCGGGAGCAGGTGGTGAAGAGACCCAGTACTTC,CASSRWLAGAGGEETQYF
once,TRBJ2-1,TRBV7-8,.,TGTGCCAGCAGCCCCTATCGGCAGGGGACCTTCAATGAGCAGTTCTTC,CASSPYRQGTFNEQFF
.,TRBJ1-3,TRBV7-2,.,TGTGCCAGCAGCGTTGACAGTCGAAGGATTGGAGACACCATATATTTT,CASSVDSRRIGDTIYF
.,TRBJ1-1,TRBV9,.,TGTGCCAGCAGCGTAGCAGGGTTGGGTGAAGCTTTCTTT,CASSVAGLGEAFF
.,TRBJ2-1,TRBV28,TRBD1,TGTGCCAGCAATACTTTCGACAGGGGGCCTTACAATGAGCAGTTCTTC,CASNTFDRGPYNEQFF
.,TRBJ1-2,TRBV5-1,.,TGCGCCAGCAGCTATGACAGCTATGGCTACACCTTC,CASSYDSYGYTF
few,TRBJ2-3,TRBV11-3,TRBD2,TGTGCCAGCAGAGGGGGGAGACCCGGACTAGCGGACACAGATACGCAGTATTTT,CASRGGRPGLADTDTQYF
.,TRBJ1-1,TRBV4-1,TRBD1,TGCGCCAGCAGCCAAGGACGGGACAGGGGGATCTTTGGGAACACTGAAGCTTTCTTT,CASSQGRDRGIFGNTEAFF
.,TRBJ1-1,TRBV5-4,TRBD1,TGTGCCAGCAGCGCACGACAGGGGGGACGCCCCGCTGCAGCTTTCTTT,CASSARQGGRPAAAFF
few,TRBJ2-7,TRBV11-3,TRBD2,TGTGCCAGCAGCACCGTTAGCGGGGGCTACGAGCAGTACTTC,CASSTVSGGYEQYF
.,TRBJ2-1,TRBV7-2,.,TGTGCCAGCAGCTTCAGGGGAACGGGTGAGCAGTTCTTC,CASSFRGTGEQFF
once,TRBJ2-1,TRBV7-9,TRBD2,TGTGCCAGCAGCCCCATACTAGCGGGGGAGCAGTTCTTC,CASSPILAGEQFF
.,TRBJ2-2,TRBV10-1,.,TGCGCCAGCAGTGAGGAGCAGGGGCCGAACACCGGGGAGCTGTTTTTT,CASSEEQGPNTGELFF
.,TRBJ1-2,TRBV19,.,TGTGCCAGTAGTTCATTAACAGGCTTCTATGGCTACACCTTC,CASSSLTGFYGYTF
.,TRBJ2-5,TRBV5-1,.,TGCGCCAGCAGCTTGGCCGGACAGAAAGAGACCCAGTACTTC,CASSLAGQKETQYF
.,TRBJ2-2,TRBV7-9,TRBD1,TGTGCCAGCAGCCCGGGACAGGGGGACACCGGGGAGCTGTTTTTT,CASSPGQGDTGELFF
few,TRBJ2-7,TRBV4-1,.,TGCGCCAGCAGCTGGGCGACCTACGAGCAGTACTTC,CASSWATYEQYF
.,TRBJ1-1,TRBV10-3,TRBD1,TGTGCCATCAGTGAGGACAGGGGCTCCACTGAAGCTTTCTTT,CAISEDRGSTEAFF
.,TRBJ1-1,TRBV2,.,TGTGCCAGCAGTGAAATCCCCGGGAACACTGAAGCTTTCTTT,CASSEIPGNTEAFF
.,TRBJ2-5,TRBV5-4,TRBD1,TGTGCCAGCAGCTTAATCGGGACAGCAACCCCTCAAGAGACCCAGTACTTC,CASSLIGTATPQETQYF
few,TRBJ2-1,TRBV10-2,.,TGCGCCAGCCACCTCGGCGGGGGCGCTCTCACTGAGCAGTTCTTC,CASHLGGGALTEQFF
once,TRBJ2-1,TRBV18,.,TGTGCCAGCTCACCACTAGGACTACCGATCAATGAGCAGTTCTTC,CASSPLGLPINEQFF
.,TRBJ1-5,TRBV4-3,TRBD1,TGCGCCAGCAGCCGATTACAGGGGAACAATCAGCCCCAGCATTTT,CASSRLQGNNQPQHF
.,TRBJ1-5,TRBV10-3,TRBD1,TGTGCCATCAGTGGGGACAGGGAGTATCAGCCCCAGCATTTT,CAISGDREYQPQHF
few,TRBJ2-7,TRBV6-6,TRBD1,TGTGCCACGACAGGGGGCGGATACGAGCAGTACTTC,CATTGGGYEQYF
.,TRBJ2-2,TRBV9,.,TGTGCCAGCAGCGTACAAACAACGAACACCGGGGAGCTGTTTTTT,CASSVQTTNTGELFF
medium-sized,TRBJ1-1,TRBV30,.,TGTGCCTGGAGTGGAGCGGGGGGCACTGAAGCTTTCTTT,CAWSGAGGTEAFF
once,TRBJ1-5,TRBV10-2,TRBD1,TGCGCCAGCCGGGACAGGGTTTATAGCAATCAGCCCCAGCATTTT,CASRDRVYSNQPQHF
once,TRBJ1-3,TRBV7-8,.,TGTGCCAGCAGCGTTCAGGGGATAAGAAACACCATATATTTT,CASSVQGIRNTIYF
.,TRBJ2-7,TRBV5-6,.,TGTGCCAGCAGCTCACCCCTTAAAACAGGGTGGGGAGACGAGCAGTACTTC,CASSSPLKTGWGDEQYF
few,TRBJ2-6,TRBV9,.,TGTGCCAGCAGCGTAGACGTAGGGGCTGGCTCTGGGGCCAACGTCCTGACTTTC,CASSVDVGAGSGANVLTF
once,TRBJ1-1,TRBV19,.,TGTGCCAGTAGCATAACCGGACAGAGAAACACTGAAGCTTTCTTT,CASSITGQRNTEAFF
few,TRBJ1-1,TRBV6-1,.,TGTGCCAGCAGTTTGGGCCCAAACACTGAAGCTTTCTTT,CASSLGPNTEAFF
.,TRBJ1-2,TRBV19,.,TGTGCCAGTAGTTCCGGGACTTCTCGAGCTAACTATGGCTACACCTTC,CASSSGTSRANYGYTF
.,TRBJ1-2,TRBV19,.,TGTGCCAGTAGTATAACCCAGGGAACACGGGTAGGCTACACCTTC,CASSITQGTRVGYTF
.,TRBJ2-1,TRBV5-1,TRBD1,TGCGCCAGCAGCCCCCCGGGACAGGGCTATGAGCAGTTCTTC,CASSPPGQGYEQFF
many,TRBJ1-1,TRBV5-6,TRBD1,TGTGCCAGCAGCGGACAGGGGGTTAACACTGAAGCTTTCTTT,CASSGQGVNTEAFF
.,TRBJ2-7,TRBV7-8,TRBD2,TGTGCCAGCAGCTTATGGGGCGGGAGCGGCGAGCAGTACTTC,CASSLWGGSGEQYF
.,TRBJ1-5,TRBV9,.,TGTGCCAGCAGCGTAGACACAGGACGCAATCAGCCCCAGCATTTT,CASSVDTGRNQPQHF
few,TRBJ2-6,TRBV5-1,TRBD1,TGCGCCAGCAGCTTGCGACAGGGGGGGGGCTCTGGGGCCAACGTCCTGACTTTC,CASSLRQGGGSGANVLTF
.,TRBJ2-7,TRBV4-2,TRBD2,TGTGCCAGCAGCCAAGACCCCGGACTAGCGAAAAGGAACGAGCAGTACTTC,CASSQDPGLAKRNEQYF
.,TRBJ2-5,TRBV7-8,TRBD1,TGTGCCAGCAGCCCGTATCGGGTTGCAGGGGGTGTTCGTGGTAAAGAGACCCAGTACTTC,CASSPYRVAGGVRGKETQYF
.,TRBJ1-2,TRBV18,TRBD1,TGTGCCAGCTCACCCCCCGGACAGGGTATCGGTGGCTACACCTTC,CASSPPGQGIGGYTF
.,TRBJ2-5,TRBV5-1,TRBD2,TGCGCCAGCAGCTTCCCCGGGGGGGCGGAGACCCAGTACTTC,CASSFPGGAETQYF
.,TRBJ2-1,TRBV6-5,.,TGTGCCAGCAGTTACCGGTCGCGGGGAGGCTACAATGAGCAGTTCTTC,CASSYRSRGGYNEQFF
.,TRBJ1-2,TRBV10-1,.,TGCGCCAGTAACCCTTTTTCCGGGTACTATGGCTACACCTTC,CASNPFSGYYGYTF
.,TRBJ2-1,TRBV6-5,TRBD2,TGTGCCAGCAGTTACATAGCTAGCGGGGCCTACAATGAGCAGTTCTTC,CASSYIASGAYNEQFF
.,TRBJ2-3,TRBV6-5,TRBD1,TGTGCCAGCCGGACAGGGATTGATACGCAGTATTTT,CASRTGIDTQYF
.,TRBJ2-7,TRBV9,.,TGTGCCAGCAGCGTAGCTTTGGGGGGGCGGGACGAGCAGTACTTC,CASSVALGGRDEQYF
once,TRBJ1-2,TRBV4-3,TRBD1,TGCGCCAGCAGCCCCAGGACCTTGGGGACAGGGGATGGCTACACCTTC,CASSPRTLGTGDGYTF
.,TRBJ2-7,TRBV5-1,TRBD1,TGCGCCAGCAGCCGGGACAGGTCCTACGAGCAGTACTTC,CASSRDRSYEQYF
few,TRBJ2-5,TRBV6-5,TRBD1,TGTGCCAGCAGAGCGACAGGGGAAGGGGAGACCCAGTACTTC,CASRATGEGETQYF
few,TRBJ2-2,TRBV27,.,TGTGCCAGCAGTCCAAGACGCGGGGCGGCCGGGGAGCTGTTTTTT,CASSPRRGAAGELFF
.,TRBJ2-1,TRBV7-2,.,TGTGCCAGCAGCCCCACGGGCGGGCGGTCCTACAATGAGCAGTTCTTC,CASSPTGGRSYNEQFF
.,TRBJ2-3,TRBV2,.,TGTGCCAGCGCCCTACGAGGGAGCACAGATACGCAGTATTTT,CASALRGSTDTQYF
once,TRBJ1-4,TRBV5-5,TRBD1,TGTGCCAGCAGCCAAGGGCTCGGGACAGGGGCTGAAAAACTGTTTTTT,CASSQGLGTGAEKLFF